Presented here are 5 T cell receptor beta chains from one specimen sequenced in a study of blood T cells in healthy people across ages. Using a J-beta primer mix together with a sample-barcoded 5' primer, a second PCR was run for roughly 6 to 11 cycles. A single record per CDR3 protein comes from TCRdb applying MiXCR to the 5' RACE reads. The data show about 1.5 million distinct CDR3 sequences, less than 45% seen once. The sample comprised blood. These TCRs come from a woman younger than 30 in good health.

The rearrangement links TRBV24-1 to TRBJ2-2; D unclear. Trimming pared 5 bases from V and 0 bases from J, leaving 6 bases between. The CDR3 sequence is 14 residues long. Germline CDR1 is KGHDR and CDR2 is SFDVKD. The CDR3 sequence: CATSGTANTGELFF. DNA for the CDR3: TGTGCCACCAGTGGGACGGCGAACACCGGGGAGCTGTTTTTT.

This chain uses TRBV9 with TRBJ2-1, with TRBD2 identical over 7 bases. Germline CDR1 and CDR2: SGDLS and YYNGEE. The CDR3 covers 16 residues. Trimming cost V 1 base and J 3 bases; bases outside gene matches: 7. The CDR3 coding sequence is TGTGCCAGCAGCGTAAGGCCTAGCGGAGTCTACAATGAGCAGTTCTTC. It codes for CASSVRPSGVYNEQFF.

CDR3 amino acids: CASSPELEVYGYTF. The DNA of the CDR3 is TGTGCCAGCAGTCCGGAGTTAGAAGTCTATGGCTACACCTTC. The chain is built from TRBV12-3 or TRBV12-4 and TRBJ1-2; D gene uncertain. The V and J ends lost 5 bases and 4 bases respectively, with 14 bases between them. The CDR3 runs to 14 residues.

The V gene is TRBV7-9, the J gene TRBJ1-4; possibly TRBD1 for D (6 bases). Germline V gives CDR1 SEHNR, CDR2 FQNEAQ (reference sequence). Trimming took 8 bases from V and 7 from J, leaving 14 bases between them. The CDR3 contains 13 residues. In DNA form, the CDR3 reads TGTGCCAGCGGACGGGACAAGAGTGAAAAACTGTTTTTT. Protein: CASGRDKSEKLFF.

The chain has TRBV7-2 and TRBJ2-7; TRBD1 is a possible D gene (6 bases). Germline V gene sequence: CDR1 SGHTA, CDR2 FQGNSA. Trimming stripped 1 base from V and 2 bases from J, with 12 bases between. The CDR3 runs 15 residues. CDR3 in amino acids: CASSLGSTGAYEQYF. In DNA form, the CDR3 reads TGTGCCAGCAGCTTAGGTTCGACAGGAGCCTACGAGCAGTACTTC.